This T cell receptor beta chain was documented in a study of blood T cells in healthy people across ages (dated by TCRdb to between 2014 and 2016). A note on the overall study: In model experiments, template switching captured about one uniquely barcoded TCR beta cDNA molecule for every two T cells. Using deep sequencing normalized with unique cDNA molecular identifiers, the study measured how TCR beta repertoire diversity changes with age. Donors were grouped into four age groups: young (average 16 years), middle-aged (about 38), aged (roughly 67) and long-lived (about 90). Donors of different ages were randomly distributed across sequencing lanes to avoid experimental bias. Two additional independent replicas of 1 million unique cDNA reads from the same blood draw were analyzed for two donors (one aged 18 to 29 and one aged 80 or older).

The library was prepared using 5' RACE. These reads were obtained on an Illumina HiSeq 2500. A second roughly 6 to 11 cycle PCR used a sample-barcoded 5' primer and a J-beta primer mix. A template-switch 5' adaptor carrying 12 random nucleotides introduced a unique molecular identifier onto each TCR beta cDNA molecule. Each sample yielded at least 3 million CDR3-containing paired-end reads. The Mint cDNA synthesis kit, primed by a TRBC-specific oligonucleotide, was used to synthesize first-strand cDNA from all RNA. After uracil-DNA glycosylase treatment, a first 18-cycle PCR used universal primers M1SS and BC2_uni_R on all cDNA. Regarding the original processing steps: For normalization, 1 million high-quality reads were randomly selected from each sample, with every read carrying a distinct molecular identifier. Instead of being binned into consensus sequences, reads with shared molecular identifiers were discarded. MiTCR, with a Q25 quality threshold and the strictest error-elimination algorithm, was used for CDR3 identification, clonotype clustering and error correction. A nonparametric unseen species model with Euler transformation was used to estimate a lower bound on total TCR beta diversity. TCRdb trimmed the raw reads at Q25, called clones with MiXCR and kept productive beta chains. Every CDR3 protein is listed once, alongside the most common genes and DNA of its rows. The V and J calls come from TCRdb's annotation, not from the publication. The sample data list about 1.4 million distinct CDR3 sequences, and roughly 60% of these were observed just once. 6.5% to 8.5% of the sample is taken by the ten largest.

V is shortened by 0 bases, J by 4 bases, and the region joining them spans 21 bases. From cysteine to phenylalanine, the CDR3 is 19 amino acids long. Left in the record is the CDR3 DNA by itself, 57 bases read in frame from the first base. The germline V gene encodes CDR1 LGHNA and CDR2 YNFKEQ. In regard to this clonotype: The antigen it binds to is not known. No base-level quality is on record; no much larger clone is a single base apart.

The roughly 39 donors, aged about 6 to 95 years, were systemically healthy Caucasian individuals from Russia. Each donor gave approximately 9.3 milliliters of peripheral blood, collected into EDTA-treated Vacutainer tubes. PBMCs were isolated by Ficoll-Paque density-gradient centrifugation, with at least 6.5 million obtained per sample. Trizol reagent was used to extract total RNA from the PBMCs, yielding at least 6 micrograms per sample. Naive CD45RAhigh/CD27high T cell percentages were measured by flow cytometry on a PBMC aliquot from every donor. Points the paper makes about the study in general: The long-lived group showed more naive CD4+ T cells, fewer expanded clones and increased TCR diversity than the aged group, suggesting age selection. Because the CMV infection status of the donors was unknown, age-related changes in expanded clonotypes may potentially have been confounded. Observed TCR beta diversity correlated strongly with the percentage of naive T cells measured by flow cytometry. Estimates of total diversity from one million sequenced T cells were regarded as lower bounds and underestimates. Conclusive comparison of naive and antigen-experienced compartments was prevented by the profiling of bulk unsorted PBMCs. As age increased, observed TCR beta diversity per million T cells dropped in a roughly linear way, and a significant reduction was already evident by age 40.

The sample was blood. Recombination linked TRBV4-2 to TRBJ2-2; the D gene assignment is ambiguous. This clonotype originated in a man aged 18 to 30 in good health. The nucleotide sequence is given as TGTGCCAGCAGCCAAGAGGGCGCCCCCCAAATTATTGGCACCGGGGAGCTGTTTTTT. Translated, it reads CASSQEGAPQIIGTGELFF.